One T cell receptor (beta chain) is described in this entry. Antigen: not known. TCRdb recomputed calls from the 5' RACE reads with MiXCR, one row per CDR3 protein. Here the sample spans 750,000 to 950,000 distinct CDR3 sequences, 12% being singletons. These data come from a study of identical twins. Notes on the study in general: The analysis was cross-sectional rather than longitudinal within donors. Alpha sequences out of frame and shared by twins had excess low generation probability.

Another study also made use of these data, one on yellow fever vaccine responses in identical twins. This second study says: Convergence reportedly seemed to mark part of the twins' vaccine T cell response, with personalization marking the rest.

The receptor was isolated from a woman under 30 in good health. The sequencing sample was made of PBMCs.

The CDR3 DNA is TGTGCCAGCAGCCCTGGGGCCCGGAACCCCACTTCCTACAATGAGCAGTTCTTC. Protein sequence: CASSPGARNPTSYNEQFF. The chain links TRBV3-1 to TRBJ2-1; the D gene is possibly TRBD1 (5 bases). V was cut by 4 bases and J by 1 base, with 20 bases left in between. The CDR3 extends over 18 amino acids. CDR1 LGHDT and CDR2 YNNKEL come from the germline V gene (reference sequence).